These 20 T cell receptor beta chains were sequenced from one sample in a study of blood T cell repertoires in COVID-19. The data were produced by immunoSEQ multiplex PCR, yet TCRdb's version contains in-frame clones alone and is incomplete. The sample comprises about 170,000 clones, around 83% of which are singletons, and less than 4.5% rests with the top ten. What was sequenced was PBMCs or T cells enriched from blood (not recorded which). Receptor source: a woman in her forties or fifties in a cohort exposed to, infected with or recovered from COVID-19 (not recorded which).

In its sample, this clone was seen many times. J is TRBJ2-2 and V is TRBV4-2; D unclear. Germline V gives CDR1 LGHNA, CDR2 YNFKEQ. Trimming took off 0 bases at V and 2 bases at J, with 10 bases between the two ends. The CDR3 sequence is 16 residues long. In nucleotides, the CDR3 is TGTGCCAGCAGCCAAGATCCAACAGCAAACACCGGGGAGCTGTTTTTT. Amino acids: CASSQDPTANTGELFF.

This chain's CDR3 is CASSSSVSNQPQHF. For the CDR3, the DNA is TGTGCCAGCAGCTCCAGTGTTAGCAATCAGCCCCAGCATTTT. V usage is TRBV7-9 and J usage is TRBJ1-5; no firm D call. CDR1 is SEHNR and CDR2 is FQNEAQ in the germline V gene (reference sequence). This CDR3 has 14 amino acids. Deletions cut 4 bases from V and 0 bases from J, with 7 bases between.

In nucleotides, the CDR3 is TGTGCCAGCAGCGTATCCGGGTTGTATTATTTT. This encodes CASSVSGLYYF. The chain uses TRBV3-1 (or the pseudogene TRBV3-2) and TRBJ2-3; no reliable D call. The CDR3 runs to 11 residues. V lost 5 bases and J 15 bases, leaving 15 bases between the germline ends. CDR1 and CDR2 from the germline V gene are LGHDT and YNNKEL (reference sequence).

The rearrangement joins TRBV7-9 to TRBJ2-7; TRBD1 aligns across 7 bases. The CDR3 has 14 residues. Germline V gene data show CDR1 as SEHNR and CDR2 as FQNEAQ (reference sequence). Trimming at V came to 5 bases and at J to 1 base, leaving 5 bases not matched to a gene. Here the CDR3 reads CASSPRDRSYEQYF. The CDR3 bases are TGTGCCAGCAGCCCCCGGGACAGATCCTACGAGCAGTACTTC.

The genes are TRBV2 and TRBJ2-7, with TRBD1 matching over 11 bases. Germline CDR1 reads SNHLY; CDR2 reads FYNNEI. V gave up 8 bases and J gave up 4 bases; unmatched junction bases: 7. This CDR3 region has 14 residues. This chain's CDR3 is CASFPDRGRYEQYF. As DNA, the CDR3 is TGTGCCAGCTTCCCGGACAGGGGGCGGTACGAGCAGTACTTC.

The chain joins TRBV5-3 to TRBJ2-7, with D hard to call. TRBV5-3 belongs to the ORF category, with a function that is uncertain. The CDR3 length is 13 residues. Trimming cost V 6 bases and J 0 bases, with 10 bases left between them. In nucleotides, the CDR3 is TGTGCCAGAATTTACCCTAGCTCCTACGAGCAGTACTTC. Translating gives CARIYPSSYEQYF.

This rearrangement joins TRBV4-3 to TRBJ2-4; weak D call: TRBD2 (6 bases). Deletions cut 1 base from V and 0 bases from J, with 22 bases between. The CDR3 runs 20 residues. Germline CDR1 LGHNA, CDR2 YSLEER. CDR3 sequence: CASSQALASAGSRAKNIQYF. DNA for the CDR3: TGCGCCAGCAGCCAAGCTCTCGCGTCGGCGGGGAGCCGAGCCAAAAACATTCAGTACTTC.

This chain connects TRBV6-5 to TRBJ2-2; 11 bases match TRBD2. CDR1 is MNHEY and CDR2 is SVGAGI in the germline V gene. Trimming at V came to 0 bases and at J to 7 bases, leaving 1 base not matched to a gene. This CDR3 is built from 15 residues. The CDR3 region is CASSYSTSGNGELFF. The CDR3 DNA is TGTGCCAGCAGTTACTCGACTAGCGGGAACGGGGAGCTGTTTTTT.

The gene calls are TRBV11-1 and TRBJ2-5; D may be TRBD2 (5 bases). The CDR3 totals 14 residues. V was trimmed by 5 bases and J by 2 bases, leaving 12 bases between them. Per germline, CDR1 SGHAT and CDR2 FQDESV (reference sequence). The CDR3 loop is CASSGRGKQETQYF. The CDR3 DNA reads as TGTGCCAGCAGCGGACGGGGAAAGCAAGAGACCCAGTACTTC.

The V and J genes are TRBV7-2 and TRBJ2-5; possibly TRBD2 for D (5 bases). This CDR3 is 17 amino acids long. The V gene's germline CDR1 is SGHTA and CDR2 FQGNSA. V lost 2 bases and J 5 bases, leaving 21 bases between the germline ends. CDR3 nucleotide sequence: TGTGCCAGCAGCTTACCCCCGGGGATGGGAGCGAGGGAGACCCAGTACTTC. Translated, it gives CASSLPPGMGARETQYF.

This rearrangement joins TRBV4-3 to TRBJ2-5; 8 nucleotides agree with TRBD1. Trimming at V came to 1 base and at J to 4 bases, leaving 5 bases not matched to a gene. CDR3 length: 15 residues. Germline V CDR1 and CDR2: LGHNA, YSLEER. The CDR3 region is CASSQGGDRRETQYF. The CDR3, as DNA: TGCGCCAGCAGCCAAGGGGGGGACAGGCGAGAGACCCAGTACTTC.

The chain joins TRBV9 to TRBJ1-1, with TRBD1 identical over 10 bases. The V segment lost 0 bases and the J segment 0 bases; nucleotides outside the gene matches: 8. From germline, CDR1 is SGDLS and CDR2 YYNGEE. The CDR3 is 18 residues long. The CDR3 sequence: CASSVALTGGVLNTEAFF. In nucleotides, the CDR3 is TGTGCCAGCAGCGTAGCTCTGACAGGGGGCGTATTGAACACTGAAGCTTTCTTT.

The chain carries TRBV6-5 and TRBJ2-4; perhaps TRBD2 as D (5 bases). Germline V gene sequence: CDR1 MNHEY, CDR2 SVGAGI. Trimming took off 7 bases at V and 8 bases at J, with 12 bases between the two ends. This CDR3 has 12 amino acids. For the CDR3, the DNA is TGTGCCAGCACCCCACTAGGCGACATTCAGTACTTC. Translated: CASTPLGDIQYF.

The chain joins TRBV19 to TRBJ1-1; D not resolved. Per germline, CDR1 LNHDA and CDR2 SQIVND (reference sequence). Trimming removed 5 bases at V and 5 bases at J, with 18 bases between. The CDR3 consists of 15 residues. Here the CDR3 reads CASSDPGRARTEAFF. CDR3 nucleotide sequence: TGTGCCAGTAGTGACCCGGGAAGGGCGAGGACTGAAGCTTTCTTT.

The chain recombines TRBV7-2 with TRBJ2-7; TRBD1 matches 7 bases. The CDR3 sequence is 14 residues long. V was clipped by 3 bases and J by 2 bases; unmatched bases: 4. Germline V gene lookup returns CDR1 SGHTA and CDR2 FQGNSA. The CDR3 DNA follows: TGTGCCAGCAGCTTTGGAGACAGGGCCTACGAGCAGTACTTC. It specifies CASSFGDRAYEQYF.

The J gene is TRBJ2-7, the V gene TRBV5-1, with TRBD2 matching 10 bases. Germline CDR1 is SGHRS and CDR2 is YFSETQ. V shed 4 bases, J shed 2 bases, and the junction held 6 bases outside the gene matches. The CDR3 totals 15 residues. Here the CDR3 reads CASSPTSGKPYEQYF. The CDR3 DNA sequence: TGCGCCAGCAGCCCTACTAGCGGGAAACCCTACGAGCAGTACTTC.

This clone is a singleton in its sample. V is TRBV3-1 (or the pseudogene TRBV3-2) and J is TRBJ2-1; no reliable D call. CDR1 is LGHDT, CDR2 YNNKEL, per germline (reference sequence). V was shortened by 8 bases and J by 6 bases, with 8 bases between the two germline ends. The CDR3 covers 11 residues. The CDR3 DNA reads as TGTGCCAGCTACGAGGCCAATGAGCAGTTCTTC. Encoded protein: CASYEANEQFF.

J is TRBJ1-6 and V is TRBV5-1, with TRBD1 as a possible D gene (5 bases). Germline V lookup: CDR1 SGHRS, CDR2 YFSETQ. The CDR3 consists of 16 residues. The ends were cut back, 1 base at V and 10 bases at J, with 18 bases in the middle. CDR3 bases: TGCGCCAGCAGCTTGTTTTCAGGGCTTCTGAACTCACCCCTCCACTTT. Amino acids: CASSLFSGLLNSPLHF. The full variable domain, rest sourced from reference TRBV5-1 and TRBJ1-6, is KAGVTQTPRYLIKTRGQQVTLSCSPISGHRSVSWYQQTPGQGLQFLFEYFSETQRNKGNFPGRFSGRQFSNSRSEMNVSTLELGDSALYLCASSLFSGLLNSPLHFGNGTRLTVT.

The rearrangement joins TRBV23-1 to TRBJ2-7; TRBD1 is a possible D gene (6 bases). TRBV23-1 is known as an ORF, though its function is uncertain. Trimming took 0 bases from V and 6 from J, leaving 15 bases between them. CDR3 length: 15 amino acids. The CDR3 bases are TGCGCCAGCAGTCAATCCGACAGGACCTTTAGCGAGCAGTACTTC. Translating gives CASSQSDRTFSEQYF.

The rearrangement links TRBV10-2 to TRBJ1-6, with 12 nucleotides matching TRBD1. The germline gives CDR1 WSHSY, CDR2 SAAADI. The V segment lost 8 bases and the J segment 13 bases; nucleotides outside the gene matches: 12. The length of the CDR3 is 15 residues. CDR3 loop: CASSRDRGLPSPLHF. CDR3 in DNA: TGCGCCAGCTCCCGGGACAGGGGGCTTCCGTCGCCCCTCCACTTT.